Below, 25 T cell receptor beta chains from the same sample are listed, as sequenced in a study of shared clonotypes between healthy human individuals. The method was immunoSEQ multiplex PCR; TCRdb's version includes in-frame clones alone and lacks a portion of them. Of 850,000 to 1,200,000 clones in the sample, 65% to 75% were seen once. Sequenced input: memory CD4+ T cells sorted from blood. The subset here: CD45RA-negative fraction. These receptor sequences come from a man between 18 and 29 years old in good health.

The chain links TRBV30 to TRBJ2-2; 9 positions match TRBD2. The V segment lost 8 bases and the J segment 4 bases; nucleotides outside the gene matches: 14. Germline V gene lookup returns CDR1 GTSNPN and CDR2 SVGIG (reference sequence). The CDR3 is made up of 16 amino acids. The CDR3 region is CARKRGGASVTGELFF. Here the CDR3 DNA reads TGTGCCCGGAAACGCGGGGGGGCGTCAGTCACCGGGGAGCTGTTTTTT.

This clone has only one observation. This chain joins TRBV30 and TRBJ2-3; D possibly matches TRBD1 or TRBD2 (5 bases each). V dropped 3 bases and J dropped 2 bases, with 12 bases sitting between them. The CDR3 runs to 14 residues. Per germline, CDR1 GTSNPN and CDR2 SVGIG (reference sequence). CDR3 in DNA: TGTGCCTGGAGGGTAGGGGAGACCACAGATACGCAGTATTTT. Its translation is CAWRVGETTDTQYF.

V usage is TRBV6-4 and J usage is TRBJ2-1; D is uncertain. Germline CDR1 MRHNA, CDR2 SNTAGT. Between the trimmed V and J ends, which lost 0 bases and 7 bases, there was a span of 7 bases. This CDR3 has 13 amino acids. The CDR3 sequence is CASSDSARNEQFF. CDR3 nucleotides: TGTGCCAGCAGTGACTCGGCCAGAAATGAGCAGTTCTTC.

The rearrangement uses TRBV30 and TRBJ1-5; TRBD1 matches 8 bases. The germline V gene has CDR1 GTSNPN and CDR2 SVGIG (reference sequence). The CDR3 is 14 residues long. Trimming removed 5 bases from V and 7 bases from J; junction bases left unmatched: 10. The CDR3 loop reads CAWCDQGARQPQHF. In nucleotides, the CDR3 is TGTGCCTGGTGCGATCAGGGGGCCCGCCAGCCCCAGCATTTT.

The rearrangement uses TRBV5-1 and TRBJ2-5, with TRBD1 as a possible D gene (5 bases). Trimming took 0 bases from V and 3 from J, leaving 12 bases between them. This CDR3 has 15 amino acids. Germline CDR1 SGHRS, CDR2 YFSETQ. In DNA, the CDR3 is TGCGCCAGCAGCTTGGGGGGCGCGGTAGAAGAGACCCAGTACTTC. It specifies CASSLGGAVEETQYF.

This rearrangement joins TRBV9 to TRBJ1-1, with D maybe TRBD1 (5 bases). This CDR3 is built from 13 residues. Germline V gene data show CDR1 as SGDLS and CDR2 as YYNGEE. V lost 4 bases to trimming and J lost 6 bases, with 13 bases between them. The CDR3 region is CASSPSHRSEAFF. DNA of the CDR3: TGTGCCAGCAGCCCGAGTCACAGGTCTGAAGCTTTCTTT. The full variable domain, its missing parts supplied by reference TRBV9 and TRBJ1-1, is DSGVTQTPKHLITATGQRVTLRCSPRSGDLSVYWYQQSLDQGLQFLIQYYNGEERAKGNILERFSAQQFPDLHSELNLSSLELGDSALYFCASSPSHRSEAFFGQGTRLTVV.

On this clone itself: The sample contains more than one DNA sequence encoding this CDR3. The V gene is TRBV5-1, the J gene TRBJ2-7; TRBD1 is a possible D gene (6 bases). Germline loops: CDR1 SGHRS, CDR2 YFSETQ. The CDR3 has 13 amino acids. V lost 5 bases, J lost 3 bases, and 12 bases lay in between. The DNA of the CDR3 is TGCGCCAGCAGGGCGACAGGAGGCTACGAGCAGTACTTC. Translated, it gives CASRATGGYEQYF.

This chain links TRBV5-1 with TRBJ2-6; no firm D call. Germline V gene lookup returns CDR1 SGHRS and CDR2 YFSETQ. The CDR3 consists of 14 residues. V lost 6 bases, J lost 4 bases, and 11 bases lay in between. As DNA, the CDR3 is TGCGCCAGCAAAGAAGTCCCCGGGGCCAACGTCCTGACTTTC. As protein: CASKEVPGANVLTF.

Concerning this clone: This sample includes further DNA sequences coding for the same CDR3. The chain combines TRBV5-1 with TRBJ2-5; tentative D call: TRBD2 (6 bases). The CDR3 length is 13 residues. Germline loops: CDR1 SGHRS, CDR2 YFSETQ. Between the trimmed V and J ends, which lost 3 bases and 5 bases, there was a span of 11 bases. The DNA of the CDR3 is TGCGCCAGCAGCTCCGGGACTGGGGAGACCCAGTACTTC. It codes for CASSSGTGETQYF.

The genes are TRBV7-8 and TRBJ1-1, with D hard to call. V shed 5 bases and J shed 7 bases, with 11 bases lying between them. This CDR3 spans 12 amino acids. CDR1 and CDR2 (germline): SGHVS, FQNEAQ. The CDR3 reads CASSRTADEAFF. The CDR3 region has the DNA TGTGCCAGCAGCCGGACGGCAGATGAAGCTTTCTTT.

The chain uses TRBV11-2 and TRBJ2-5, with D tentatively TRBD2 (7 bases). The V end was cut by 6 bases, the J end by 5 bases, with 16 bases between. The CDR3 is 14 residues long. The V gene's germline CDR1 is SGHAT and CDR2 FQNNGV. The CDR3 DNA reads as TGTGCCAGCAGACGAGGGGGGGTGTGGGAGACCCAGTACTTC. Amino acid sequence: CASRRGGVWETQYF.

This CDR3 is CASTRKTGNTGELFF. The CDR3 DNA reads TGTGCCAGCACCAGAAAGACAGGGAACACCGGGGAGCTGTTTTTT. The V call is TRBV9, the J call TRBJ2-2; TRBD1 is a possible D gene (6 bases). The CDR3 spans 15 residues. Germline loops: CDR1 SGDLS, CDR2 YYNGEE. V shed 6 bases and J shed 1 base, with 13 bases lying between them.

The chain carries TRBV5-1 and TRBJ1-6; TRBD1 matches at 9 bases. Germline CDR1 and CDR2: SGHRS and YFSETQ. This CDR3 has 17 residues. With V trimmed by 3 bases and J by 5 bases, 9 bases remained unmatched. The chain's CDR3 is CASSSTGTGFNNSPLHF. CDR3 nucleotide sequence: TGCGCCAGCAGCTCAACCGGGACAGGGTTTAATAATTCACCCCTCCACTTT.

V is TRBV4-3 and J is TRBJ2-5, with no clear D. CDR3 length equals 15 residues. The ends were cut back, 0 bases at V and 4 bases at J, with 12 bases in the middle. CDR1 and CDR2 (germline): LGHNA, YSLEER. Here the CDR3 reads CASSQDATWGETQYF. In nucleotides, the CDR3 is TGCGCCAGCAGCCAAGACGCGACCTGGGGAGAGACCCAGTACTTC.

This chain uses TRBV20-1 with TRBJ2-7; 7 positions match TRBD1. Germline CDR1 is DFQATT and CDR2 is SNEGSKA (reference sequence). CDR3 size: 11 residues. In DNA, the CDR3 is TGCAGCCTGACAGGGATCGGCGAGCAGTACTTC. Protein sequence: CSLTGIGEQYF.

The CDR3 spells CASSLEVSGLGHEQFF. The CDR3 DNA sequence: TGTGCCAGCAGCTTAGAAGTTAGCGGGTTGGGCCATGAGCAGTTCTTC. The rearrangement links TRBV7-2 to TRBJ2-1; the match to TRBD2 covers 7 bases. This CDR3 spans 16 amino acids. CDR1 is SGHTA and CDR2 is FQGNSA in the germline V gene. V was pared by 1 base and J by 8 bases, with 11 bases of the junction left unmatched.

J is TRBJ1-5 and V is TRBV5-1; 8 nucleotides line up with TRBD1. The CDR3 runs 14 residues. Germline V gene data show CDR1 as SGHRS and CDR2 as YFSETQ. V lost 1 base, J lost 6 bases, and 3 bases stayed unmatched. The CDR3 sequence is CASSLSGGGQPQHF. The DNA of the CDR3 is TGCGCCAGCAGCTTGTCAGGGGGCGGTCAGCCCCAGCATTTT.

The chain couples TRBV7-8 to TRBJ2-1; 13 nucleotides line up with TRBD2. Looked up from germline, CDR1 is SGHVS and CDR2 is FQNEAQ. The CDR3 sequence is 15 residues long. V lost 5 bases to trimming and J lost 5 bases; unmatched junction nucleotides: 3. The CDR3 protein is CASSPGLAGHNEQFF. In nucleotides, the CDR3 is TGTGCCAGCAGCCCGGGACTAGCGGGACACAATGAGCAGTTCTTC.

V is TRBV5-1 and J is TRBJ2-7, with TRBD1 as a possible D gene (7 bases). Germline V CDR1 and CDR2: SGHRS, YFSETQ. V lost 1 base, J lost 0 bases, and 17 bases lay in between. The CDR3 is 17 residues long. DNA of the CDR3: TGCGCCAGCAGCTTGAGGACAGGCCCCGGGAGCTCCTACGAGCAGTACTTC. As protein: CASSLRTGPGSSYEQYF.

The chain employs TRBV4-2 and TRBJ2-1; 7 nucleotides agree with TRBD2. Losses at the gene ends were 0 bases for V and 1 base for J; bases not matched to a gene: 6. Germline-derived CDR1 and CDR2 are LGHNA and YNFKEQ. The length of the CDR3 is 17 residues. The CDR3 spells CASSQEQGAGSYNEQFF. The CDR3 DNA reads TGTGCCAGCAGCCAAGAGCAGGGAGCGGGATCCTACAATGAGCAGTTCTTC.

The chain couples TRBV25-1 to TRBJ1-5; D possibly corresponds to TRBD1 (6 bases). CDR3 length: 14 amino acids. The V gene lost 6 bases and the J gene lost 3 bases, with 12 bases spanning the gap. Germline assignment: CDR1 MGHDK and CDR2 SYGVNS. The CDR3 region is CASSQTGTNQPQHF. CDR3 in DNA: TGTGCCAGCAGCCAGACAGGTACCAATCAGCCCCAGCATTTT.

V and J are TRBV5-8 and TRBJ2-7; no clear D. V was shortened by 0 bases and J by 2 bases, with 12 bases between the two germline ends. CDR1 and CDR2 from the germline V gene are SGHTS and YDEGEE. The CDR3 contains 15 residues. CDR3 sequence: CASSLARLGPYEQYF. CDR3 bases: TGTGCCAGCAGCTTGGCTCGGTTAGGACCCTACGAGCAGTACTTC.

Details on this clone: Other DNA sequences within the sample encode an identical CDR3. Here the CDR3 reads CASSVQGTEAFF. Here the CDR3 DNA reads TGCGCCAGCAGCGTACAGGGCACTGAAGCTTTCTTT. The chain links TRBV5-1 to TRBJ1-1; tentative D call: TRBD1 (6 bases). V was pared by 4 bases and J by 4 bases, with 8 bases between. Germline assignment: CDR1 SGHRS and CDR2 YFSETQ. The CDR3 is made up of 12 amino acids.

The rearrangement uses TRBV25-1 and TRBJ2-2, with D hard to call. Per germline, CDR1 MGHDK and CDR2 SYGVNS. V shed 3 bases and J shed 2 bases, with 19 bases lying between them. The CDR3 is made up of 18 amino acids. The CDR3 here is CASSEENVRLGNTGELFF. The CDR3 DNA reads TGTGCCAGCAGTGAGGAGAATGTGCGTCTGGGTAACACCGGGGAGCTGTTTTTT.

The chain combines TRBV15 with TRBJ2-1; 8 bases are a match to TRBD2. This CDR3 has 18 amino acids. Losses at the gene ends were 0 bases for V and 9 bases for J; bases not matched to a gene: 16. Looked up from germline, CDR1 is LNHNV and CDR2 is YYDKDF (reference sequence). DNA for the CDR3: TGTGCCACCAGCAGAGATCAAGCAGCGGGAGTTTTCAGTATTGAGCAGTTCTTC. Protein sequence: CATSRDQAAGVFSIEQFF.